This paragraph reports one T cell receptor beta chain. The antigen is undetermined. Germline lookup yields CDR1 MNHEY and CDR2 SVGAGI. V was clipped by 1 base and J by 4 bases, with 13 bases between them. This CDR3 has 15 residues. The data stem from a study of regulatory and conventional T cells in RAG deficiency. Study observations and caveats: Omenn syndrome and CID/AS patients had roughly 100-fold fewer unique Treg TCR beta sequences, versus 9.5 to 10-fold elsewhere. Omenn patients showed >85% Treg-Tconv overlap and shorter CDR3 lengths. RAG-deficient patients showed markedly lower Shannon entropy and higher Simpson indices than control T-cell subsets.

Genomic DNA came from blood regulatory T cells gated CD4+ CD25-high CD127-low. This table comes from immunoSEQ multiplex PCR, and its TCRdb copy is limited to in-frame clones, with some not included. This sample has some 28,000 clones, with 85% to 95% found just once. These sequences were also reported in another study, on regulatory T cells. In that study: The primer mix had 52 TRBV and 13 TRBJ primers. Patient repertoires had restricted TRB V-J pairs and skewed V and J usage, most in Tregs.

Sequencing used Tregs sorted from blood. The chain combines TRBV6-5 with TRBJ1-2; a possible D gene is TRBD1 (5 bases). The receptor comes from a human donor in good health. Written as DNA, the CDR3 is TGTGCCAGCAGTTACTTAAAACAGGCCATCTATGGCTACACCTTC. Protein product: CASSYLKQAIYGYTF.